In this sample, the clone carrying this T cell receptor beta chain turned up many times. Its matching antigen is unknown. In germline, CDR1 is MNHNS, CDR2 SASEGT. Trimming removed 8 bases at V and 6 bases at J, with 4 bases between. The CDR3 is made up of 9 amino acids. As part of library construction, unique molecular identifiers were attached to individual cDNA molecules. TCRdb ran MiXCR on the 5' RACE reads and lists one entry per CDR3 protein. The sample lists approximately 35,000 distinct CDR3 sequences, approximately 7% occurring once. This record belongs to a study of early T cells in non-severe SARS-CoV-2 infection. Across the whole study: It was bulk RNA from unsorted whole blood that was sequenced, and the chains were unpaired. Study-wide findings and caveats: Matching against VDJdb likely underestimated virus-specific expansions, favoring anti-spike CD8.

The V call is TRBV6-1, the J call TRBJ1-1; D not certain. Sample: whole blood. The receptor comes from an adult who was a healthcare worker with PCR-confirmed SARS-CoV-2 infection or an uninfected control (not recorded which). CDR3 in amino acids: CASAPEAFF. The CDR3 bases are TGTGCCAGCGCGCCTGAAGCTTTCTTT.